A single sample gave rise to the 18 T cell receptor beta chains below, sequenced in a study of shared clonotypes between healthy human individuals. Some clones are missing from TCRdb's copy, which holds only in-frame ones; the method was immunoSEQ multiplex PCR. The data hold roughly 1 million clones, with about 80% observed a single time. The sequencing sample was made of memory CD4+ T cells sorted from blood. Noted subset: CD45RA-negative fraction. Every receptor here comes from a man aged 18 to 35 in good health.

This chain uses TRBV6-1 with TRBJ2-1; TRBD1 matches at 9 bases. CDR3 length: 15 amino acids. Germline V lookup: CDR1 MNHNS, CDR2 SASEGT. Germline trimming cut 5 bases from V and 10 bases from J; bases unmatched to any gene: 12. CDR3 coding DNA: TGTGCCAGCAGTTCACAGGGGGCTCCTTCCAAGGAGCAGTTCTTC. Translation: CASSSQGAPSKEQFF.

The CDR3 DNA reads as TGTGCCATCTCCGCCCCCGACAGGGAGGGAACAGATACGCAGTATTTT. Translated: CAISAPDREGTDTQYF. The chain joins TRBV10-3 to TRBJ2-3, with D perhaps being TRBD1 or TRBD2 (7 bases each). The germline V gene encodes CDR1 ENHRY and CDR2 SYGVKD. CDR3 length: 16 amino acids. The germline V and J ends were trimmed by 8 bases and 3 bases, with 21 bases remaining between them.

The gene calls are TRBV28 and TRBJ2-3; D gene ambiguous. The CDR3 runs 16 residues. Trimming took 0 bases from V and 1 from J, leaving 11 bases between them. Germline CDR1 MDHEN, CDR2 SYDVKM. CDR3: CASSLWHNLGTDTQYF. The CDR3 coding sequence is TGTGCCAGCAGTTTATGGCATAACCTCGGCACAGATACGCAGTATTTT.

The J gene is TRBJ2-7, the V gene TRBV5-6; TRBD1 matches at 8 bases. There are 15 residues in the CDR3. V dropped 0 bases and J dropped 1; count of bases not matched to a gene: 3. CDR1 and CDR2 (germline): SGHDT, YYEEEE. CDR3 sequence reads: CASSLVGQGSYEQYF. CDR3 coding DNA: TGTGCCAGCAGCTTGGTCGGACAGGGTTCCTACGAGCAGTACTTC. Complete variable domain (other parts from reference TRBV5-6 and TRBJ2-7): DAGVTQSPTHLIKTRGQQVTLRCSPKSGHDTVSWYQQALGQGPQFIFQYYEEEERQRGNFPDRFSGHQFPNYSSELNVNALLLGDSALYLCASSLVGQGSYEQYFGPGTRLTVT.

The gene calls are TRBV6-7 and TRBJ2-2; a weak D match, TRBD2 (5 bases). TRBV6-7 is annotated as an ORF whose role is uncertain. The ends were cut back, 6 bases at V and 8 bases at J, with 13 bases in the middle. The CDR3 spans 13 residues. DNA for the CDR3: TGTGCCAGCAGGCCGGCCGGGGAGGGGGAGCTGTTTTTT. Protein sequence: CASRPAGEGELFF.

This clone was seen a few times. CDR3 nucleotides: TGTGCCAGCAGCTTAGGGGAGCAGAGAGAGGCTGAAGCTTTCTTT. Translating gives CASSLGEQREAEAFF. V gene TRBV7-9 combines with J gene TRBJ1-1, with no clear D. The CDR3 extends over 15 amino acids. Trimming shortened V by 1 base and J by 6 bases, and 15 bases separated the two germline ends. Germline V CDR1 and CDR2: SEHNR, FQNEAQ (reference sequence). Drawing the rest from reference TRBV7-9 and TRBJ1-1, the complete variable domain is DTGVSQNPRHKITKRGQNVTFRCDPISEHNRLYWYRQTLGQGPEFLTYFQNEAQLEKSRLLSDRFSAERPKGSFSTLEIQRTEQGDSAMYLCASSLGEQREAEAFFGQGTRLTVV.

The chain carries TRBV5-1 and TRBJ2-3; maybe TRBD2 (6 bases). V shed 4 bases and J shed 4 bases, with 13 bases lying between them. This CDR3 has 14 amino acids. Germline-derived CDR1 and CDR2 are SGHRS and YFSETQ. The CDR3 nucleotides read TGCGCCAGCAGCCTGGACTCGGGGGCAGATACGCAGTATTTT. Translating gives CASSLDSGADTQYF.

The chain carries TRBV30 and TRBJ2-5, with D hard to call. The CDR3 is 16 amino acids. Germline V gene lookup returns CDR1 GTSNPN and CDR2 SVGIG (reference sequence). Trimming shortened V by 1 base and J by 5 bases, and 20 bases separated the two germline ends. DNA for the CDR3: TGTGCCTGGAGTGATTCGGACCCCCGCTTGGCCGAGACCCAGTACTTC. Translated: CAWSDSDPRLAETQYF.

This rearrangement joins TRBV27 to TRBJ1-2, with D possibly being TRBD1 (6 bases). This CDR3 region has 13 residues. Germline V CDR1 and CDR2: MNHEY, SMNVEV (reference sequence). The germline V and J ends were trimmed by 5 bases and 11 bases, with 18 bases remaining between them. The CDR3 nucleotides read TGTGCCAGCAGTCTGGAGGGGGACGGAGAATACACCTTC. It translates to CASSLEGDGEYTF.

The chain combines TRBV7-9 with TRBJ2-3; TRBD2 agrees at 8 bases. The V gene end was trimmed by 5 bases and the J gene end by 4 bases; junction bases not matched to a gene: 14. The CDR3 runs to 17 residues. The germline gives CDR1 SEHNR, CDR2 FQNEAQ (reference sequence). The CDR3 DNA sequence: TGTGCCAGCAGCCCTAGCCTAACTAGCGGAGGGTCAGATACGCAGTATTTT. This encodes CASSPSLTSGGSDTQYF.

The V gene is TRBV9, the J gene TRBJ1-1; tentatively, D is TRBD1 (6 bases). The CDR3 contains 15 residues. Trimming cost V 0 bases and J 5 bases, with 14 bases left between them. Germline values: CDR1 SGDLS, CDR2 YYNGEE. CDR3 nucleotides: TGTGCCAGCAGCGTAGAGGGGACAATTTATACTGAAGCTTTCTTT. It encodes CASSVEGTIYTEAFF.

The rearrangement joins TRBV5-1 to TRBJ1-1, with TRBD1 matching 9 bases. From germline, CDR1 is SGHRS and CDR2 YFSETQ. The CDR3 is 15 residues long. Trimming at V came to 6 bases and at J to 1 base, leaving 7 bases not matched to a gene. CDR3 in DNA: TGCGCCAGCAAGATCGGGACAGGGCAGAACACTGAAGCTTTCTTT. Translated: CASKIGTGQNTEAFF.

The V call is TRBV5-8, the J call TRBJ2-5; a weak D match, TRBD2 (5 bases). The CDR3 sequence is 15 residues long. In germline, CDR1 is SGHTS, CDR2 YDEGEE. V lost 0 bases and J 7 bases, leaving 16 bases between the germline ends. The CDR3 nucleotides read TGTGCCAGCAGCTTGGCCCAGCTAGGAGCGGTGACCCAGTACTTC. The encoded protein is CASSLAQLGAVTQYF.

V is TRBV25-1 and J is TRBJ1-2, with 8 positions matching TRBD1. The junction had 11 bases not matched to a gene; V was cut back by 7 bases and J by 4 bases. CDR1 and CDR2 (germline): MGHDK, SYGVNS. CDR3 length: 15 amino acids. CDR3 coding DNA: TGTGCCAGCACCCCCCCTGGGACAGGAGGCTATGGCTACACCTTC. Translating it yields CASTPPGTGGYGYTF.

The V and J genes are TRBV15 and TRBJ1-2; 7 bases line up with TRBD1. The CDR3 has 15 amino acids. Germline V CDR1 and CDR2: LNHNV, YYDKDF (reference sequence). Unmatched junction bases numbered 11, after V lost 4 bases and J lost 6 bases. CDR3 DNA: TGTGCCACCAGCATCTCTGGTATGACAGGGAATGGCTACACCTTC. It translates to CATSISGMTGNGYTF.

This clone turned up a few times. The rearrangement uses TRBV12-5 and TRBJ2-7, with D tentatively TRBD1 (5 bases). CDR1 is LGHNT and CDR2 is FRNRAP in the germline V gene. Trimming removed 2 bases at V and 3 bases at J, with 8 bases between. This CDR3 is built from 13 residues. CDR3: CASGLSGIYEQYF. The DNA of the CDR3 is TGTGCTAGTGGTTTGTCAGGGATCTACGAGCAGTACTTC.

The chain carries TRBV9 and TRBJ2-3; 8 nucleotides align to TRBD2. Germline V gives CDR1 SGDLS, CDR2 YYNGEE. Trimming took 3 bases from V and 2 from J; bases not matched to a gene: 26. The CDR3 is made up of 22 amino acids. DNA for the CDR3: TGTGCCAGCAGCGATGCCGACTTGACGGGGGGGCCATCGGAAGGACCCACAGATACGCAGTATTTT. This translates into CASSDADLTGGPSEGPTDTQYF.

The chain carries TRBV6-6 and TRBJ2-4; 9 positions match TRBD2. Per the germline V gene, CDR1 is MNHNY and CDR2 is SVGAGI (reference sequence). After removal of 2 bases from V and 4 bases from J, the junction contained 6 bases not matched to a gene. CDR3 size: 16 residues. CDR3 protein: CASSYSGGGEKNIQYF. The CDR3 DNA sequence: TGTGCCAGCAGTTACAGTGGCGGGGGGGAAAAAAACATTCAGTACTTC.